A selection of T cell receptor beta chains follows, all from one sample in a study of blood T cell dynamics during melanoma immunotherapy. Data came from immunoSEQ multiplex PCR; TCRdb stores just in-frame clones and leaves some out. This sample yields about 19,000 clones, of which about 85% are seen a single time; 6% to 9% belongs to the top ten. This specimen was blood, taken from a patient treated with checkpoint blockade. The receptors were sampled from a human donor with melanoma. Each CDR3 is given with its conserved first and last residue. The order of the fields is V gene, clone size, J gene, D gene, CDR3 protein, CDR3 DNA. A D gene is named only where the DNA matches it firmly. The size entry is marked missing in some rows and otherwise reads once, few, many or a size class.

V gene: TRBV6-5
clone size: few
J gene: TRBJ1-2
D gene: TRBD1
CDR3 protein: CASSYSRTGGNYGYTF
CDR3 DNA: TGTGCCAGCAGTTACTCGAGGACAGGGGGCAACTATGGCTACACCTTC

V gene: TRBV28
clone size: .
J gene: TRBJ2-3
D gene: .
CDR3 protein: CASSLWGQDTQYF
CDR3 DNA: TGTGCCAGCAGTTTATGGGGACAAGATACGCAGTATTTT

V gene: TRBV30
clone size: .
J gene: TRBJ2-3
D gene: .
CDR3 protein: CAWSGYTQYF
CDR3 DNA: TGTGCCTGGAGCGGTTATACGCAGTATTTT

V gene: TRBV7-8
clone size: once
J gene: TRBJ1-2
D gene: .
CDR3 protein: CASSEGGRRRGGYGYTF
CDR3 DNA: TGTGCCAGCAGCGAAGGAGGAAGGAGGAGGGGTGGCTATGGCTACACCTTC

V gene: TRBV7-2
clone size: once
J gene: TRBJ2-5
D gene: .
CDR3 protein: CASSRDRQETQYF
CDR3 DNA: TGTGCCAGCAGCAGAGACAGACAAGAGACCCAGTACTTC

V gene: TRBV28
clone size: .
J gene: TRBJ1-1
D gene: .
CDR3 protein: CASSFEGMNTEAFF
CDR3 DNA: TGTGCCAGCAGTTTCGAGGGCATGAACACTGAAGCTTTCTTT

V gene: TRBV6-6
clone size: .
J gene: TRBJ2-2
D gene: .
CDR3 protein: CASRDTGELFF
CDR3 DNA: TGTGCCAGCAGAGACACCGGGGAGCTGTTTTTT

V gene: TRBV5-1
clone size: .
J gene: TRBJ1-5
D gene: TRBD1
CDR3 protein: CASSPQGVGQPQHF
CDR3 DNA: TGCGCCAGCAGCCCGCAGGGGGTAGGTCAGCCCCAGCATTTT

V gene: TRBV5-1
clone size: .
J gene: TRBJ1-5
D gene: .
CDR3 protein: CASSLGFGSNQPQHF
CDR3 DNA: TGCGCCAGCAGCTTGGGGTTTGGTTCCAATCAGCCCCAGCATTTT

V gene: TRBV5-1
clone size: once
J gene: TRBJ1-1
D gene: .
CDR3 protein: CASRFGDLNTEAFF
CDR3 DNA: TGCGCCAGCAGGTTCGGGGACTTGAACACTGAAGCTTTCTTT

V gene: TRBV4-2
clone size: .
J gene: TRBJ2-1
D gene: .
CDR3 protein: CASSRTPPGYNEQFF
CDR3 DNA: TGTGCCAGCAGCAGGACTCCTCCCGGCTACAATGAGCAGTTCTTC

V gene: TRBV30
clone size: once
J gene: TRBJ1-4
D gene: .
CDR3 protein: CAWSGPGGLFF
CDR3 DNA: TGTGCCTGGAGTGGGCCAGGAGGACTGTTTTTT

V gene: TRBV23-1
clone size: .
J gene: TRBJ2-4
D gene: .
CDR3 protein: CASSQSTSGLLAKNIQYF
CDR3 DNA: TGCGCCAGCAGTCAATCTACATCAGGCCTGCTAGCCAAAAACATTCAGTACTTC

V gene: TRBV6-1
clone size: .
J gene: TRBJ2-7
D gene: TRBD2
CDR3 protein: CASSPGLSYEQYF
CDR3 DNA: TGTGCCAGCAGTCCGGGACTATCCTACGAGCAGTACTTC

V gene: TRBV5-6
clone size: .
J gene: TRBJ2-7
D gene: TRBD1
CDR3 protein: CASSTGQGIIYEQYF
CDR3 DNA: TGTGCCAGCAGCACGGGACAGGGGATTATTTACGAGCAGTACTTC

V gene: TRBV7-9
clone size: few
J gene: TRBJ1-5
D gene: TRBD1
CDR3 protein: CASSLGQGNQPQHF
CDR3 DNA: TGTGCCAGCAGCTTAGGACAGGGTAACCAGCCCCAGCATTTT

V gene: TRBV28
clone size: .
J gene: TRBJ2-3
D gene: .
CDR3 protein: CASSPVGPMDTQYF
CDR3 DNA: TGTGCCAGCTCCCCTGTGGGCCCTATGGATACGCAGTATTTT

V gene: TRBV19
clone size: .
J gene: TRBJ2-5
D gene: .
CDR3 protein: CASSIVGFRGQETQYF
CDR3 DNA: TGTGCCAGTAGTATAGTAGGGTTTCGGGGACAAGAGACCCAGTACTTC

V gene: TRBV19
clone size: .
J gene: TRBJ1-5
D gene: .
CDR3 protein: CASSIRWGDQPQHF
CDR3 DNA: TGTGCCAGTAGTATTCGATGGGGAGATCAGCCCCAGCATTTT

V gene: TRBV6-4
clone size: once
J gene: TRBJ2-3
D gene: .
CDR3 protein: CASSAGLGSDTQYF
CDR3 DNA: TGTGCCAGCAGTGCAGGTTTAGGGTCAGATACGCAGTATTTT

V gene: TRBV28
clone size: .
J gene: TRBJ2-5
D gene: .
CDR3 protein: CASSSPLGLPSNQETQYF
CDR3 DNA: TGTGCCAGCAGTTCCCCCTTGGGACTTCCCTCGAACCAAGAGACCCAGTACTTC

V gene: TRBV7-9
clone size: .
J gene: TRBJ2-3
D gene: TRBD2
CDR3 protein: CASSLTSGRPTDTQYF
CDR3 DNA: TGTGCCAGCAGCCTGACTAGCGGGAGGCCCACAGATACGCAGTATTTT

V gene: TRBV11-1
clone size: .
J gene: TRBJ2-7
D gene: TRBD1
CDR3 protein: CASSFNTGEYYEQYF
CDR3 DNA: TGTGCCAGCAGCTTCAATACAGGGGAGTACTACGAGCAGTACTTC

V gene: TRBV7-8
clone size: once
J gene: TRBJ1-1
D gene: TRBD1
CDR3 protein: CASSITGGKDTEAFF
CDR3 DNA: TGTGCCAGCAGCATAACAGGGGGCAAGGACACTGAAGCTTTCTTT

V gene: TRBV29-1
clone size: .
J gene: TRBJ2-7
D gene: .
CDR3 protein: CSVELARNYEQYF
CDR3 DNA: TGCAGCGTTGAACTAGCGCGCAACTACGAGCAGTACTTC

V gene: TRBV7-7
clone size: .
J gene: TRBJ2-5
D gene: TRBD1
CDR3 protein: CASSLVHTGGGETQYF
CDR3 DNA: TGTGCTAGCAGCTTGGTGCATACAGGGGGCGGAGAGACCCAGTACTTC

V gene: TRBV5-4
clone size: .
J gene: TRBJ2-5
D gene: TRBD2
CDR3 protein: CASSLFGGGETQYF
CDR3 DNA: TGTGCCAGCAGCTTGTTCGGGGGAGGGGAGACCCAGTACTTC

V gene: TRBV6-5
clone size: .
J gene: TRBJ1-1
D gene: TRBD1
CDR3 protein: CASSPRTGEAFF
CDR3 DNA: TGTGCCAGCAGCCCTCGGACAGGTGAAGCTTTCTTT

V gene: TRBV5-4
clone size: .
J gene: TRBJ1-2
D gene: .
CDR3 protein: CASSFIGGYTF
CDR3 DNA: TGTGCCAGCAGCTTTATTGGTGGCTACACCTTC

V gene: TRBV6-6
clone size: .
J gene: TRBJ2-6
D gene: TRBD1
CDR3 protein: CASSRTGAGANVLTF
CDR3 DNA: TGTGCCAGCAGTCGTACAGGGGCTGGGGCCAACGTCCTGACTTTC

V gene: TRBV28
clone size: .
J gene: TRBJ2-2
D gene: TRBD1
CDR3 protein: CASSFRATGVTGELFF
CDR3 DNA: TGTGCCAGCAGTTTCCGCGCTACAGGGGTGACCGGGGAGCTGTTTTTT

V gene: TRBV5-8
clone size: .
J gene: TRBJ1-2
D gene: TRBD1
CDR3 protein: CASSLDRGLNYGYTF
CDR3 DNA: TGTGCCAGCAGCTTGGACAGGGGATTGAACTATGGCTACACCTTC

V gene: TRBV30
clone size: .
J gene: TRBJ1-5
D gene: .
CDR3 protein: CAWRPERGVDQPQHF
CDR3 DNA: TGTGCCTGGAGACCCGAGCGGGGCGTCGATCAGCCCCAGCATTTT

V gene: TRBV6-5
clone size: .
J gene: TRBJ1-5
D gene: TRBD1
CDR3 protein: CASIGDRGLDQPQHF
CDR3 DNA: TGTGCCAGCATCGGAGACAGGGGGCTGGATCAGCCCCAGCATTTT

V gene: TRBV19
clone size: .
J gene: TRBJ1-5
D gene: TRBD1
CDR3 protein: CASSIRTGGDQPQHF
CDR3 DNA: TGTGCCAGTAGTATCCGGACAGGGGGCGATCAGCCCCAGCATTTT

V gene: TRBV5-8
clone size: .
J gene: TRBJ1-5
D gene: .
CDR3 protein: CASSFDSNQPQHF
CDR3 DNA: TGTGCCAGCAGCTTTGATAGCAATCAGCCCCAGCATTTT

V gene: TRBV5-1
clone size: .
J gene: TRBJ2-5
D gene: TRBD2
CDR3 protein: CASSSRYGTSGIVGETQYF
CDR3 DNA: TGCGCCAGCAGCTCCCGGTATGGGACTAGCGGGATTGTAGGAGAGACCCAGTACTTC

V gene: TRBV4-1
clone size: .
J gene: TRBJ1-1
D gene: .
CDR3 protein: CASSQGSDEAFF
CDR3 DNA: TGCGCCAGCAGCCAAGGTTCAGATGAAGCTTTCTTT

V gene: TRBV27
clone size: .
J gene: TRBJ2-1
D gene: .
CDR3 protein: CASSSSGYTSSNEQFF
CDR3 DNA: TGTGCCAGCAGTTCATCCGGATATACTAGTTCCAATGAGCAGTTCTTC

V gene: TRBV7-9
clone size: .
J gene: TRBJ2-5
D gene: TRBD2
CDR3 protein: CASSSASGIVGAETQYF
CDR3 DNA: TGTGCCAGCAGCTCCGCTAGCGGGATTGTGGGGGCAGAGACCCAGTACTTC

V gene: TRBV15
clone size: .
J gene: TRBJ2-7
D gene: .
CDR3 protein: CATSRDEDEQYF
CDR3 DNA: TGTGCCACCAGCAGAGACGAGGACGAGCAGTACTTC

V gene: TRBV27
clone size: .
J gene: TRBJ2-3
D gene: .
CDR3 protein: CASSFDTSEADTQYF
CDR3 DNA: TGTGCCAGCAGTTTCGACACTTCCGAGGCAGATACGCAGTATTTT

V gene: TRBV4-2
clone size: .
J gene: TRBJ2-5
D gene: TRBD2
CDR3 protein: CASSQVLAGHQETQYF
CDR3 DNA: TGTGCCAGCAGCCAGGTCCTAGCGGGCCACCAAGAGACCCAGTACTTC

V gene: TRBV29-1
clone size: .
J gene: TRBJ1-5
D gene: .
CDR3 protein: CSVAGGNQPQHF
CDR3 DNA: TGCAGCGTTGCAGGGGGCAATCAGCCCCAGCATTTT